Below are 10 T cell receptor beta chains sequenced from a single sample in a study of radiation and T cells in renal cell carcinoma. TCRdb's table, derived via immunoSEQ multiplex PCR, lists solely in-frame clones and lacks some. The top ten clones hold about 4% of a sample with about 150,000 clones, less than 90% of them seen once. The sample's time point: baseline pretreatment blood. As to treatment: 15 Gy SBRT to primary tumor, nephrectomy 4 weeks later. This sample comprised blood, obtained from a patient whose treatment included radiotherapy and nephrectomy. These receptors were obtained from a woman aged 70-85 years with renal cell carcinoma.

This chain uses TRBV7-2 with TRBJ2-7; D may be TRBD1 or TRBD2 (5 bases each). In germline, CDR1 is SGHTA, CDR2 FQGNSA. This CDR3 spans 18 amino acids. Trimming took off 4 bases at V and 4 bases at J, with 26 bases between the two ends. The CDR3 protein is CASSSRKVGVWGIYEQYF. For the CDR3, the DNA is TGTGCCAGCAGCTCAAGAAAAGTCGGGGTCTGGGGGATATACGAGCAGTACTTC.

This rearrangement joins TRBV18 to TRBJ2-2, with D maybe TRBD2 (5 bases). There are 15 residues in the CDR3. Germline lookup yields CDR1 KGHSH and CDR2 LQKENI. The V gene lost 3 bases and the J gene lost 4 bases, with 12 bases spanning the gap. CDR3 protein: CASSPPRGGTGELFF. CDR3 DNA sequence: TGTGCCAGCTCACCCCCCCGGGGTGGCACCGGGGAGCTGTTTTTT.

The chain uses TRBV6-1 and TRBJ1-2; D call uncertain. The CDR3 covers 12 residues. V was trimmed by 3 bases and J by 3 bases, leaving 5 bases between them. In germline, CDR1 is MNHNS, CDR2 SASEGT. The CDR3 nucleotides read TGTGCCAGCAGTGATAGGCACTATGGCTACACCTTC. This encodes CASSDRHYGYTF.

The rearrangement links TRBV27 to TRBJ1-5; 9 bases map to TRBD1. The length of the CDR3 is 17 residues. CDR1 and CDR2 (germline): MNHEY, SMNVEV (reference sequence). Trimming removed 3 bases from V and 6 bases from J; junction bases left unmatched: 12. CDR3 coding DNA: TGTGCCAGCAGTTTTACAACACAGGGGGCGATAAGTCAGCCCCAGCATTTT. Its translation: CASSFTTQGAISQPQHF.

V usage is TRBV6-6 and J usage is TRBJ2-7, with 9 bases fitting TRBD1. Germline CDR1 MNHNY, CDR2 SVGAGI (reference sequence). V lost 4 bases and J lost 5; bases outside the gene matches: 6. The CDR3 spans 14 residues. The CDR3: CASSFGQGSDEQYF. The DNA for the CDR3 is TGTGCCAGCAGTTTCGGACAGGGGTCGGACGAGCAGTACTTC.

The chain employs TRBV4-3 and TRBJ1-3; the D is unclear. This CDR3 comprises 15 residues. V was cut by 3 bases and J by 4 bases, with 13 bases left in between. The germline V gene has CDR1 LGHNA and CDR2 YSLEER. In DNA, the CDR3 is TGCGCCAGCAGCCAGGCGCCCGTTTCCGGAAACACCATATATTTT. Amino acid sequence: CASSQAPVSGNTIYF.

This chain links TRBV5-6 with TRBJ2-5; TRBD2 matches at 11 bases. The germline V gene has CDR1 SGHDT and CDR2 YYEEEE. This CDR3 is built from 16 residues. The ends lost 2 bases at V and 1 base at J; junction bases unmatched: 4. CDR3 in DNA: TGTGCCAGCAGCTTCGCTAGCGGGGGGCTCCAAGAGACCCAGTACTTC. Amino acid sequence: CASSFASGGLQETQYF.

V is TRBV7-2 and J is TRBJ2-1; 7 bases align to TRBD1. The CDR3 consists of 15 residues. After removal of 5 bases from V and 4 bases from J, the junction contained 8 bases not matched to a gene. The germline V gene has CDR1 SGHTA and CDR2 FQGNSA. CDR3 sequence: CASSPRGTAYNEQFF. CDR3 DNA: TGTGCCAGCAGCCCCAGAGGGACAGCTTACAATGAGCAGTTCTTC.

A note on this clone: A read error may account for a junction end that differs from germline. This chain uses TRBV7-7 with TRBJ2-5; 9 nucleotides match TRBD1. Germline V gene lookup returns CDR1 SSHAT and CDR2 FNYEAQ (reference sequence). The CDR3 consists of 13 residues. CDR3 loop: CASSNRGRETQYF. DNA for the CDR3: TGTGCTAGCAGCAACAGGGGGCGGGAGACCCAGTACTTC.

The chain is built from TRBV5-4 and TRBJ2-3; possibly TRBD1 for D (5 bases). Germline V gene data show CDR1 as SGHNT and CDR2 as YYREEE (reference sequence). This CDR3 comprises 14 residues. V lost 4 bases and J 0 bases, leaving 9 bases between the germline ends. The CDR3 region has the DNA TGTGCCAGCAGCCGACAGACTAGCACAGATACGCAGTATTTT. Translated, it gives CASSRQTSTDTQYF.